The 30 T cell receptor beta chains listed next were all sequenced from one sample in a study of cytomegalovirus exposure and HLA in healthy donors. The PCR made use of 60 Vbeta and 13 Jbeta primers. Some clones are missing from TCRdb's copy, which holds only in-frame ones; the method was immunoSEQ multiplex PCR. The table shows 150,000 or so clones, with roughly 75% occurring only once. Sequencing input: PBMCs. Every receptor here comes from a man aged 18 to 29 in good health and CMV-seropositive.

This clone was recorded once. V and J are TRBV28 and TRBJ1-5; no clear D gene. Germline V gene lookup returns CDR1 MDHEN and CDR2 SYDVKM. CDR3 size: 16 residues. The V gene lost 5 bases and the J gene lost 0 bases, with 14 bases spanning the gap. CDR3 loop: CASSLGRRYSNQPQHF. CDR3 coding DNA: TGTGCCAGCAGTCTGGGCCGCCGATATAGCAATCAGCCCCAGCATTTT.

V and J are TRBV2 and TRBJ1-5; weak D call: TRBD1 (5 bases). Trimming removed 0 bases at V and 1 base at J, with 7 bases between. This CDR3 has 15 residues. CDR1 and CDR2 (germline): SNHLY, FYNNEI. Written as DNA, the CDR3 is TGTGCCAGCAGTGAAGCGGGGGGAAGCAATCAGCCCCAGCATTTT. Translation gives CASSEAGGSNQPQHF. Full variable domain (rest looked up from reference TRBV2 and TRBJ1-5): EPEVTQTPSHQVTQMGQEVILRCVPISNHLYFYWYRQILGQKVEFLVSFYNNEISEKSEIFDDQFSVERPDGSNFTLKIRSTKLEDSAMYFCASSEAGGSNQPQHFGDGTRLSIL.

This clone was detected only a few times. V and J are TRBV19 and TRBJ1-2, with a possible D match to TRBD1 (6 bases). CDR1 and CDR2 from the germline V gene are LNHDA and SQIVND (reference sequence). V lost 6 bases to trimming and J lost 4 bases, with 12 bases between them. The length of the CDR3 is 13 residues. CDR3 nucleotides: TGTGCCAGTAGCCCAGGGGCGGGCTATGGCTACACCTTC. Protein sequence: CASSPGAGYGYTF.

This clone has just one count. The CDR3 DNA is TGTGCCAGCAGCCGAACTTACAATGAGCAGTTCTTC. Translating it yields CASSRTYNEQFF. This chain uses TRBV9 with TRBJ2-1; D is undetermined. The germline CDR1 and CDR2 sequences are SGDLS and YYNGEE. CDR3 length: 12 amino acids. Trimming left V 4 bases short and J 4 bases short, with 6 bases between.

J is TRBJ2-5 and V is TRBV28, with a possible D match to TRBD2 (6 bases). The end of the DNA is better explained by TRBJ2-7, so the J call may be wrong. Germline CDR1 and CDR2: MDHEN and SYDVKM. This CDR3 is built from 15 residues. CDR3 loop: CASSYGGRSSYEQYF. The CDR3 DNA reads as TGTGCCAGCAGTTACGGGGGACGTAGCTCCTACGAGCAGTACTTC.

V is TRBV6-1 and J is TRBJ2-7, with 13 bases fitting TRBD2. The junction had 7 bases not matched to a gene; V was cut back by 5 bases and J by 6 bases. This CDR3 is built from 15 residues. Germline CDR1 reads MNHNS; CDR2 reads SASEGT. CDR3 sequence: CASSNRGTSGIEQYF. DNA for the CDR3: TGTGCCAGCAGTAACCGGGGGACTAGCGGGATCGAGCAGTACTTC.

DNA for the CDR3: TGTGCCTGGAGTGTACGTCGGGACAGGGACGAGCAGTACTTC. Its protein is CAWSVRRDRDEQYF. The J gene is TRBJ2-7, the V gene TRBV30; 9 bases align to TRBD1. The CDR3 has 14 residues. V shed 0 bases and J 5 bases; nucleotides not matched to a gene: 5. Germline V lookup: CDR1 GTSNPN, CDR2 SVGIG (reference sequence).

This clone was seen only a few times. CDR3: CASSVSDRGSPETQYF. Written as DNA, the CDR3 is TGTGCCAGCAGCGTTTCCGACAGGGGCTCTCCAGAGACCCAGTACTTC. The rearrangement uses TRBV9 and TRBJ2-5; 8 bases fit TRBD1. Looked up from germline, CDR1 is SGDLS and CDR2 is YYNGEE. Trimming removed 2 bases from V and 4 bases from J; junction bases left unmatched: 10. CDR3 length: 16 amino acids.

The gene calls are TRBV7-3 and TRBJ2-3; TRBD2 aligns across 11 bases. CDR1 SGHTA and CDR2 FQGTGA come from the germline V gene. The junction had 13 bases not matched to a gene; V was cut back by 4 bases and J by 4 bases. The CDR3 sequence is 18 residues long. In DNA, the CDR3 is TGTGCCAGCAGCTACGGGGGAGCTAGCGGGAGGAAGGCAGATACGCAGTATTTT. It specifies CASSYGGASGRKADTQYF.

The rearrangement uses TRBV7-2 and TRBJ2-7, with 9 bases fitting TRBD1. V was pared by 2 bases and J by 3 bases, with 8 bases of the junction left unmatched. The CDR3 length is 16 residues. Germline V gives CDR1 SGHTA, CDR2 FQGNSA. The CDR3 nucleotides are TGTGCCAGCAGCTTAAAGACGGGACAGGGCTTCTACGAGCAGTACTTC. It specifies CASSLKTGQGFYEQYF.

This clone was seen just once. CDR3 DNA: TGTGCCAGCAGTTTAACAGGGGCTCTAGGTGGCGAGACCCAGTACTTC. Translated, it gives CASSLTGALGGETQYF. The V call is TRBV28, the J call TRBJ2-5; 7 nucleotides match TRBD1. Trimming removed 2 bases from V and 5 bases from J; junction bases left unmatched: 11. The germline gives CDR1 MDHEN, CDR2 SYDVKM. This CDR3 has 16 residues.

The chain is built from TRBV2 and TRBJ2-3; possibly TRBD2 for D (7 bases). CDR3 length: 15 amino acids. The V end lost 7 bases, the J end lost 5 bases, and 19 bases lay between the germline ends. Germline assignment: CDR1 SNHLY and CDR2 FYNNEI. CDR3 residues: CASTPNGGGQDTQYF. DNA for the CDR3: TGTGCCAGCACTCCGAATGGCGGGGGCCAAGATACGCAGTATTTT.

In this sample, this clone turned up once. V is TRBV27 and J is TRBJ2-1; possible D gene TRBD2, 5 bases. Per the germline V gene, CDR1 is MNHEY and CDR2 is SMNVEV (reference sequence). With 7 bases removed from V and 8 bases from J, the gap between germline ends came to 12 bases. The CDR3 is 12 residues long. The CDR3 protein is CASTQPGDEQFF. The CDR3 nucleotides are TGTGCCAGCACCCAGCCCGGGGATGAGCAGTTCTTC.

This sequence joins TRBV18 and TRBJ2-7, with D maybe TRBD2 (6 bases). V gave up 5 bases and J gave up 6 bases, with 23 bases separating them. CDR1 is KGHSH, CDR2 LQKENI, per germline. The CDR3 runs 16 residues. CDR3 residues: CASSKGGGLLGGEQYF. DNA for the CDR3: TGTGCCAGCTCAAAGGGTGGTGGACTGCTGGGGGGCGAGCAGTACTTC.

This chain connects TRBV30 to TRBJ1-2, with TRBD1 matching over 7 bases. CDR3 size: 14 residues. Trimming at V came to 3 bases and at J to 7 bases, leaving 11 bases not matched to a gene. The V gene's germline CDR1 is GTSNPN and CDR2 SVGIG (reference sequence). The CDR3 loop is CAWRTQGDLFGYTF. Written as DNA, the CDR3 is TGTGCCTGGAGAACCCAGGGGGATCTATTTGGCTACACCTTC. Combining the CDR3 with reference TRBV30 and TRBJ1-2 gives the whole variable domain SQTIHQWPATLVQPVGSPLSLECTVEGTSNPNLYWYRQAAGRGLQLLFYSVGIGQISSEVPQNLSASRPQDRQFILSSKKLLLSDSGFYLCAWRTQGDLFGYTFGSGTRLTVV.

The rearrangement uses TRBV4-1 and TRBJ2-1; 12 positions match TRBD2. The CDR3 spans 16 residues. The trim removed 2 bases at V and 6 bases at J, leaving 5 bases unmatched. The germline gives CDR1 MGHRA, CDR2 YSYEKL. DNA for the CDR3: TGCGCCAGCAGCCAATATCTAGCGGGAGGGGCCAATGAGCAGTTCTTC. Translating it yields CASSQYLAGGANEQFF.

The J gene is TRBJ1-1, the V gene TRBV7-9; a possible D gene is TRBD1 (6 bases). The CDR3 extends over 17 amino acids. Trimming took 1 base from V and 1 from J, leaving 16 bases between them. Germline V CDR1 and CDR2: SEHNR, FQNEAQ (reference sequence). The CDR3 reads CASSLDGGAQTNTEAFF. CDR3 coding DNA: TGTGCCAGCAGCTTAGATGGGGGGGCTCAGACGAACACTGAAGCTTTCTTT.

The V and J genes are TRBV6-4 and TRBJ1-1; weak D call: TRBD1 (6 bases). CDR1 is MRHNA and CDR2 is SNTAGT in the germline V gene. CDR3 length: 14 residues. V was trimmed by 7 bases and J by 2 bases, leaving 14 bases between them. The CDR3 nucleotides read TGTGCCAGCAATTGGACAGAAATAAACACTGAAGCTTTCTTT. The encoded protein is CASNWTEINTEAFF.

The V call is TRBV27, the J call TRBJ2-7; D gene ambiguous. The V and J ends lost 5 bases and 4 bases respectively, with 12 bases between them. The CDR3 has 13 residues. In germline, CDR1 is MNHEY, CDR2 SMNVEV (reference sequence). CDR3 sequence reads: CASSTAKMYEQYF. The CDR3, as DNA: TGTGCCAGCAGTACCGCGAAAATGTACGAGCAGTACTTC.

CDR3 in DNA: TGTGCCAGCAGTACAGGCCGGGTCACCCACACCGGGGAGCTGTTTTTT. Translating gives CASSTGRVTHTGELFF. The chain couples TRBV6-6 to TRBJ2-2; D possibly corresponds to TRBD1 (5 bases). There are 16 residues in the CDR3. V lost 5 bases and J 3 bases, leaving 16 bases between the germline ends. Germline loops: CDR1 MNHNY, CDR2 SVGAGI (reference sequence).

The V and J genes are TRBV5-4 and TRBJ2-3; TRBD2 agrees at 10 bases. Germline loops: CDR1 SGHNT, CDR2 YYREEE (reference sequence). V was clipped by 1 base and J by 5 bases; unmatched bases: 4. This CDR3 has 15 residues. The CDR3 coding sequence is TGTGCCAGCAGCTTGACTAGCGGGGTGGGAGATACGCAGTATTTT. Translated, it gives CASSLTSGVGDTQYF.

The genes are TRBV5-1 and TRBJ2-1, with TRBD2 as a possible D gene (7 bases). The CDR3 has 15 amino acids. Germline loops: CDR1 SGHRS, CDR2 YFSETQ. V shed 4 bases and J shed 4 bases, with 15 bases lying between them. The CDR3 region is CASSGGAGRYNEQFF. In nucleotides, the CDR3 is TGCGCCAGCAGCGGGGGGGCGGGTAGGTACAATGAGCAGTTCTTC.

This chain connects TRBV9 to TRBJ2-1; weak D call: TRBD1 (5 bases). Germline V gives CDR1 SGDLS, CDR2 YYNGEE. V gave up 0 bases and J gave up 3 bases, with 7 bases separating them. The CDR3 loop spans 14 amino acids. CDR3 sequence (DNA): TGTGCCAGCAGCGTAGGGGGCGACTACAATGAGCAGTTCTTC. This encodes CASSVGGDYNEQFF.

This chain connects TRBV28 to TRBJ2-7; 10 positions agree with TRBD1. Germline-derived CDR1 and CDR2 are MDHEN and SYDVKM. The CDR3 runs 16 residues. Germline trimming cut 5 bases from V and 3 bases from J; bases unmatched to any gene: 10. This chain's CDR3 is CASSTQAGTGDYEQYF. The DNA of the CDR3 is TGTGCCAGCAGTACCCAAGCCGGGACAGGGGACTACGAGCAGTACTTC.

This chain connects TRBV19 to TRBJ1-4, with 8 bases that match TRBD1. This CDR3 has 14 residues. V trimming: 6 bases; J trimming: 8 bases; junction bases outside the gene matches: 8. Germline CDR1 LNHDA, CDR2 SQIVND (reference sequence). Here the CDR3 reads CASSRQGSGEKLFF. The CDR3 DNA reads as TGTGCCAGTAGCCGACAGGGGAGCGGAGAAAAACTGTTTTTT.

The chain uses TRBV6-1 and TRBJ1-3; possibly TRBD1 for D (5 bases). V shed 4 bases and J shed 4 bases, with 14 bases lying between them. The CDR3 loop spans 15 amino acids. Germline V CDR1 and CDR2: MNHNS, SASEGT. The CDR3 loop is CASSAYSGEGNTIYF. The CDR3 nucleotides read TGTGCCAGCAGTGCCTATTCGGGGGAAGGAAACACCATATATTTT.

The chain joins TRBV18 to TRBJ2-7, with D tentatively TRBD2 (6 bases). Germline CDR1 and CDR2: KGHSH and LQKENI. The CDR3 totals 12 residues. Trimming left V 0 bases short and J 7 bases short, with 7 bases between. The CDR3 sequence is CASSPPGGEQYF. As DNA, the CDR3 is TGTGCCAGCTCACCACCCGGAGGGGAGCAGTACTTC.

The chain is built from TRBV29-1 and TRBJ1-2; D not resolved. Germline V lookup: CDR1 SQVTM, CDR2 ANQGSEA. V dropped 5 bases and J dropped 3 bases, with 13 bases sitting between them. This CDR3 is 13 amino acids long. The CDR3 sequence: CSVLGKLDYGYTF. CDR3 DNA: TGCAGCGTTCTGGGCAAGTTGGACTATGGCTACACCTTC.

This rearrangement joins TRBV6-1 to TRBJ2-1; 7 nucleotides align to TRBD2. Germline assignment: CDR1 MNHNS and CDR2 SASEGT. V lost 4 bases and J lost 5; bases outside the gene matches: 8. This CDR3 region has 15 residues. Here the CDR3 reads CASSGTGGEDNEQFF. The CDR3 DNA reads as TGTGCCAGCAGTGGAACGGGAGGAGAAGACAATGAGCAGTTCTTC.

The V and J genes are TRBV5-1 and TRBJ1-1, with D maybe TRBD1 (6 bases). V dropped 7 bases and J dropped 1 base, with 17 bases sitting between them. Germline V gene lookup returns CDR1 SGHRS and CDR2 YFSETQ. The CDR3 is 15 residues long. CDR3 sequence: CASQLQAGANTEAFF. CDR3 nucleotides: TGCGCCAGCCAACTCCAAGCGGGGGCGAACACTGAAGCTTTCTTT.